One T cell receptor beta chain is described in this entry. Its antigen is currently not known. Base qualities are not provided; no much larger clone lies one nucleotide away. This sample stems from a study of control samples from healthy donors and cancer patients (dated by TCRdb to about 2020). Library preparation employed the immunoSEQ multiplex PCR assay. The table comes from immuneACCESS by way of TCRdb, which keeps in-frame sequences with V and J called. Part of the clones is missing from these tables; in studies checked, under half for an unresolved V gene and the rest for unknown reasons. The sample profile shows about 180,000 clones; more than 90% of them were found once. The ten largest clones add up to about 1.4% of the sample. The CDR3 runs 14 residues from the cysteine to the phenylalanine. Only CDR3 DNA is held: 42 bases, read in frame from base 1. For CDR1 and CDR2, the germline V gene lists SGHTA and FQGNSA. Compared with germline, V lacks 2 bases and J lacks 4 bases; bases without a gene match: 2.

Material: blood. The source is a young man in good health. The chain is encoded by TRBV7-2 joined to TRBJ1-3; 7 nucleotides in the junction match TRBD1. The DNA reads TGTGCCAGCAGCTTAAAAGGGGGCGGAAACACCATATATTTT. Its product reads: CASSLKGGGNTIYF.